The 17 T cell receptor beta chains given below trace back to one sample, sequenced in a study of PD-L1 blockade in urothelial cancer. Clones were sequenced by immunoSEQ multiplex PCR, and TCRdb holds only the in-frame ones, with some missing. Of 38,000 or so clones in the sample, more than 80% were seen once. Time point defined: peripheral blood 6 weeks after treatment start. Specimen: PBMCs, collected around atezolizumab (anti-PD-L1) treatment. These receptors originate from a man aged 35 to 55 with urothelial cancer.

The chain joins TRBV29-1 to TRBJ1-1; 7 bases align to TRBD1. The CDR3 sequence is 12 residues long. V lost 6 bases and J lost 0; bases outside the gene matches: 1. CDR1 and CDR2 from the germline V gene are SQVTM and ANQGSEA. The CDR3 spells CSVGQVNTEAFF. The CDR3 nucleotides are TGCAGCGTCGGACAGGTGAACACTGAAGCTTTCTTT. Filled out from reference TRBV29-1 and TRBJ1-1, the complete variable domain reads SAVISQKPSRDICQRGTSLTIQCQVDSQVTMMFWYRQQPGQSLTLIATANQGSEATYESGFVIDKFPISRPNLTFSTLTVSNMSPEDSSIYLCSVGQVNTEAFFGQGTRLTVV.

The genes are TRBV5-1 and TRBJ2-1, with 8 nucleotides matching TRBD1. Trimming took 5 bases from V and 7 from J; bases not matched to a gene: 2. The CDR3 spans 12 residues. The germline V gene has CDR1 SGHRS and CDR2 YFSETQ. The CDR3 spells CASRDRDNEQFF. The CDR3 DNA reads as TGCGCCAGCAGGGACAGGGATAATGAGCAGTTCTTC.

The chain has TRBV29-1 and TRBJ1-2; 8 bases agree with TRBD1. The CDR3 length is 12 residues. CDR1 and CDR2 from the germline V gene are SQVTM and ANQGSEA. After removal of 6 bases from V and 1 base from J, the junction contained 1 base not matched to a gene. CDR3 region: CSVDRGNYGYTF. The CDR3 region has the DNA TGCAGCGTCGACAGGGGTAACTATGGCTACACCTTC.

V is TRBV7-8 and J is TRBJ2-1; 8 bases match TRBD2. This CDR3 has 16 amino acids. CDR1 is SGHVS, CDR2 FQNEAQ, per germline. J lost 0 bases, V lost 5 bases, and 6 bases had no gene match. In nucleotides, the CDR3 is TGTGCCAGCAGCACCTACGGGACTAGCTCCTACAATGAGCAGTTCTTC. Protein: CASSTYGTSSYNEQFF.

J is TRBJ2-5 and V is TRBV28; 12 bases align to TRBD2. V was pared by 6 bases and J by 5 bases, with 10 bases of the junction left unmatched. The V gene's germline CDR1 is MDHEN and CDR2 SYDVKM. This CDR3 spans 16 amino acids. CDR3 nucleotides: TGTGCCAGCAGCTCCCTAGCGGGAGGGCCAAGGGAGACCCAGTACTTC. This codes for CASSSLAGGPRETQYF.

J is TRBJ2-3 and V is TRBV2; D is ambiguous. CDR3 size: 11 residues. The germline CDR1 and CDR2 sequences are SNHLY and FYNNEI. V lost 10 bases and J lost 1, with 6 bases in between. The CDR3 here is CATPGTDTQYF. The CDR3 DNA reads TGTGCCACCCCAGGCACAGATACGCAGTATTTT.

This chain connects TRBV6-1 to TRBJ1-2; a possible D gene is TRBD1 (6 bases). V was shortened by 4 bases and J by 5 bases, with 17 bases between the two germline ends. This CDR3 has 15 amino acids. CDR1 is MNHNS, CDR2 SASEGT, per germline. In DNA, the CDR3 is TGTGCCAGCAGTGCGGCAGGGGCCCGTACATATGGCTACACCTTC. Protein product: CASSAAGARTYGYTF.

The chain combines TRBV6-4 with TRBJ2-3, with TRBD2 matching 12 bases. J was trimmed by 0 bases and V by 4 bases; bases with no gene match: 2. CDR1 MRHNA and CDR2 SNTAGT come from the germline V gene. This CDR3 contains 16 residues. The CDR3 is CASSALAGGSTDTQYF. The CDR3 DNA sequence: TGTGCCAGCAGTGCCCTAGCGGGAGGGAGCACAGATACGCAGTATTTT.

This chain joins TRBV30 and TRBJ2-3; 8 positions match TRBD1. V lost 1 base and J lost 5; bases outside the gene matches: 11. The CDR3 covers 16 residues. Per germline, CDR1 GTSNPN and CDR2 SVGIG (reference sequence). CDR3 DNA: TGTGCCTGGAGTGCCCCCGGCAGGGGGCTTGTAGATACGCAGTATTTT. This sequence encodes CAWSAPGRGLVDTQYF.

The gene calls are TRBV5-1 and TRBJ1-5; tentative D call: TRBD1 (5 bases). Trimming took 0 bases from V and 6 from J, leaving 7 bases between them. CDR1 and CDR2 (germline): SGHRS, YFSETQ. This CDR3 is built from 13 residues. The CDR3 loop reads CASSLEGSQPQHF. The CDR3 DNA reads TGCGCCAGCAGCTTGGAGGGGTCTCAGCCCCAGCATTTT.

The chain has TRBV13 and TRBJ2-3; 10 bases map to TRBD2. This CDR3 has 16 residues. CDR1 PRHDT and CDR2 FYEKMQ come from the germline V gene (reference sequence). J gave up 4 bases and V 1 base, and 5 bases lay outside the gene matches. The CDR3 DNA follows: TGTGCCAGCAGCTTAGTGGCTAGCGGGAGCGCAGATACGCAGTATTTT. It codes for CASSLVASGSADTQYF.

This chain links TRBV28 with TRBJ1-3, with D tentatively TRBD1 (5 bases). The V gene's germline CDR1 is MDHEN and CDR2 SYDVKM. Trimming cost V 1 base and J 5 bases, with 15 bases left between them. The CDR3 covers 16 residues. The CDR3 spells CASSLSSGLKRNTIYF. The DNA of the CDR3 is TGTGCCAGCAGTTTATCGTCGGGACTTAAGCGAAACACCATATATTTT.

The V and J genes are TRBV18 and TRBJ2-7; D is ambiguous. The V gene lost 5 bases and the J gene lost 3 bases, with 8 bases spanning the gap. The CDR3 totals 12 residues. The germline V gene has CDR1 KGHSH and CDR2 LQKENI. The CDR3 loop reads CASSGRIYEQYF. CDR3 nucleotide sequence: TGTGCCAGCTCAGGCAGGATCTACGAGCAGTACTTC.

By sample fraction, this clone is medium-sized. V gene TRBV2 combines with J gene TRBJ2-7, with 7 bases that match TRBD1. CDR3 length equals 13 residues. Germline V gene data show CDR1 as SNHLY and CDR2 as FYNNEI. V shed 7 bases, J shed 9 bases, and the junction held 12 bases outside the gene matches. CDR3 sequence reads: CASTQDRQGLQYF. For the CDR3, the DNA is TGTGCCAGCACGCAGGACCGACAGGGCTTGCAGTACTTC. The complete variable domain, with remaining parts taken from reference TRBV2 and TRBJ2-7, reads EPEVTQTPSHQVTQMGQEVILRCVPISNHLYFYWYRQILGQKVEFLVSFYNNEISEKSEIFDDQFSVERPDGSNFTLKIRSTKLEDSAMYFCASTQDRQGLQYFGPGTRLTVT.

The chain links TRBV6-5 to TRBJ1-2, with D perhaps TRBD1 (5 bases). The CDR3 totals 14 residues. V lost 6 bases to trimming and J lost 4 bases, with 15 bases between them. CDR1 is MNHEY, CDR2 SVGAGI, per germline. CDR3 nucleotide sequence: TGTGCCAGCAGCACGGACGGGGGTAGCTATGGCTACACCTTC. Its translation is CASSTDGGSYGYTF.

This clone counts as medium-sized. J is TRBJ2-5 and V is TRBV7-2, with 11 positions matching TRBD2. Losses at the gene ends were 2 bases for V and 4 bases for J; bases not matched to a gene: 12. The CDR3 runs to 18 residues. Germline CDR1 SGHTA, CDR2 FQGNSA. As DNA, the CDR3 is TGTGCCAGCAGCTTAACTAGCGGGGGTGGCGAAGCAAGAGAGACCCAGTACTTC. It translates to CASSLTSGGGEARETQYF.

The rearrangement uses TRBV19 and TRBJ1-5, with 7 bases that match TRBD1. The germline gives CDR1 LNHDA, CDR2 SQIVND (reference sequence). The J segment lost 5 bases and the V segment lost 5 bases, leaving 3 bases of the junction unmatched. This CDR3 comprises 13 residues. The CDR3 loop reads CASSGTAYQPQHF. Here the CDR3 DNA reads TGTGCCAGTAGTGGGACAGCCTATCAGCCCCAGCATTTT.